The 26 T cell receptor beta chains given below trace back to one sample, sequenced in a study of blood T cell repertoires in COVID-19. Measured with immunoSEQ multiplex PCR; TCRdb has only the in-frame clones, and not every one. The sample yields about 80,000 clones, less than 90% seen once. The specimen sequenced was peripheral blood. The receptors originated from a man between 60 and 70 years old with active or convalescent COVID-19.

The chain joins TRBV19 to TRBJ2-7, with a possible D match to TRBD1 (6 bases). V was cut by 6 bases and J by 0 bases, with 12 bases left in between. CDR3 length: 14 residues. Germline CDR1 reads LNHDA; CDR2 reads SQIVND (reference sequence). The CDR3 DNA sequence: TGTGCCAGTAGCCACGGACAGAGCTCCTACGAGCAGTACTTC. Translating gives CASSHGQSSYEQYF.

This chain connects TRBV2 to TRBJ1-5; TRBD1 matches 8 bases. Germline V gene lookup returns CDR1 SNHLY and CDR2 FYNNEI. The CDR3 is made up of 15 amino acids. The J segment lost 10 bases and the V segment lost 1 base, leaving 9 bases of the junction unmatched. The DNA of the CDR3 is TGTGCCAGCAGTGAAGTCGGACAGGGATTTACTCCCCAGCATTTT. Its translation is CASSEVGQGFTPQHF. The entire variable domain, with the rest obtained from reference TRBV2 and TRBJ1-5, is as follows: EPEVTQTPSHQVTQMGQEVILRCVPISNHLYFYWYRQILGQKVEFLVSFYNNEISEKSEIFDDQFSVERPDGSNFTLKIRSTKLEDSAMYFCASSEVGQGFTPQHFGDGTRLSIL.

This sequence joins TRBV6-2 or TRBV6-3 and TRBJ1-6; tentatively, D is TRBD1 (6 bases). The CDR3 sequence is 17 residues long. Trimming removed 6 bases from V and 3 bases from J, with 18 bases in between. Germline V gene data show CDR1 as MNHEY and CDR2 as SVGEGT. CDR3 amino acids: CASSRQAPWGYNSPLHF. The CDR3 DNA reads as TGTGCCAGCAGCCGACAGGCCCCCTGGGGCTATAATTCACCCCTCCACTTT.

The CDR3 coding sequence is TGTGCCAGCTCACCACAAGGGCAGGGGTCCATCCAAGAGACCCAGTACTTC. This encodes CASSPQGQGSIQETQYF. The chain recombines TRBV18 with TRBJ2-5; D is possibly TRBD1 (6 bases). This CDR3 is 17 amino acids long. Germline lookup yields CDR1 KGHSH and CDR2 LQKENI. The V and J ends lost 1 base and 1 base respectively, with 16 bases between them.

The gene calls are TRBV18 and TRBJ1-4, with no clear D. Trimming removed 4 bases from V and 0 bases from J, with 9 bases in between. The CDR3 covers 15 residues. Germline values: CDR1 KGHSH, CDR2 LQKENI. The CDR3 DNA reads TGTGCCAGCTCACTCAACTCTGCAACTAATGAAAAACTGTTTTTT. Encoded protein: CASSLNSATNEKLFF.

The V call is TRBV29-1, the J call TRBJ2-7; TRBD1 agrees at 7 bases. This CDR3 comprises 14 residues. Germline V gene data show CDR1 as SQVTM and CDR2 as ANQGSEA. J gave up 6 bases and V 1 base, and 9 bases lay outside the gene matches. CDR3 nucleotide sequence: TGCAGCGTTGAAGTTGGAATAGGGGGCCGCGAGCAGTACTTC. Translation: CSVEVGIGGREQYF.

The chain carries TRBV5-1 and TRBJ2-2, with D possibly TRBD2 on 6 matching bases. V dropped 4 bases and J dropped 3 bases, with 13 bases sitting between them. CDR1 and CDR2 from the germline V gene are SGHRS and YFSETQ. The CDR3 is 15 residues long. CDR3 nucleotides: TGCGCCAGCAGCCCGCAGGAGGGATACACCGGGGAGCTGTTTTTT. Translation gives CASSPQEGYTGELFF.

V gene TRBV3-1 (or the pseudogene TRBV3-2) combines with J gene TRBJ1-2; D might be TRBD1 (5 bases). CDR3 length: 12 residues. Germline V CDR1 and CDR2: LGHDT, YNNKEL (reference sequence). V was clipped by 3 bases and J by 11 bases, with 13 bases between them. CDR3 sequence: CASSQVQDRYTF. The CDR3 nucleotides are TGTGCCAGCAGCCAGGTACAGGATCGGTACACCTTC.

J is TRBJ2-5 and V is TRBV5-5, with 9 bases matching TRBD1. The CDR3 is 14 residues long. Germline V gene sequence: CDR1 SGHKS, CDR2 YYEKEE (reference sequence). V was clipped by 3 bases and J by 5 bases; unmatched bases: 5. The CDR3 nucleotides read TGTGCCAGCAGCTGGGGACAGGGAGGGGAGACCCAGTACTTC. Protein: CASSWGQGGETQYF.

This chain connects TRBV29-1 to TRBJ1-3, with a possible D match to TRBD1 (5 bases). Between the trimmed V and J ends, which lost 6 bases and 4 bases, there was a span of 10 bases. The CDR3 is made up of 12 amino acids. Germline V gene lookup returns CDR1 SQVTM and CDR2 ANQGSEA. The CDR3 spells CSVGVAGNTIYF. CDR3 DNA sequence: TGCAGCGTAGGGGTAGCCGGAAACACCATATATTTT.

The CDR3, as DNA: TGTGCCAGCCAATCAGGAGCGGGGAACACTGAAGCTTTCTTT. The encoded protein is CASQSGAGNTEAFF. The gene calls are TRBV6-5 and TRBJ1-1; D remains unclear. This CDR3 is 14 amino acids long. Between the trimmed V and J ends, which lost 8 bases and 1 base, there was a span of 14 bases. Germline V gene lookup returns CDR1 MNHEY and CDR2 SVGAGI.

The V call is TRBV6-5, the J call TRBJ1-1; no clear D. The length of the CDR3 is 15 residues. Trimming removed 4 bases at V and 2 bases at J, with 14 bases between. Per germline, CDR1 MNHEY and CDR2 SVGAGI. The CDR3 loop reads CASSSPDWPNTEAFF. The CDR3 coding sequence is TGTGCCAGCAGTTCCCCCGATTGGCCCAACACTGAAGCTTTCTTT.

This chain connects TRBV4-3 to TRBJ2-5; 7 bases agree with TRBD2. Trimming took 0 bases from V and 2 from J; bases not matched to a gene: 12. The CDR3 totals 18 residues. The germline CDR1 and CDR2 sequences are LGHNA and YSLEER. The CDR3 spells CASSQDVAASGAQETQYF. The CDR3 DNA reads TGCGCCAGCAGCCAAGATGTCGCGGCTAGCGGAGCTCAAGAGACCCAGTACTTC.

The rearrangement links TRBV3-1 (or the pseudogene TRBV3-2) to TRBJ1-1; 11 nucleotides align to TRBD1. Germline trimming cut 4 bases from V and 6 bases from J; bases unmatched to any gene: 4. The germline CDR1 and CDR2 sequences are LGHDT and YNNKEL (reference sequence). The CDR3 length is 14 residues. The DNA of the CDR3 is TGTGCCAGCAGCCCGTCGGGACAGGGGGCTGAAGCTTTCTTT. This gives the protein CASSPSGQGAEAFF.

V gene TRBV30 combines with J gene TRBJ1-5; 7 bases align to TRBD1. Germline CDR1 reads GTSNPN; CDR2 reads SVGIG (reference sequence). The CDR3 contains 15 residues. CDR3 loop: CASTTGAGSNQPQHF. The CDR3 DNA is TGTGCTTCGACCACAGGGGCTGGTAGCAATCAGCCCCAGCATTTT. Looking up the rest from reference TRBV30 and TRBJ1-5 gives the full variable domain: SQTIHQWPATLVQPVGSPLSLECTVEGTSNPNLYWYRQAAGRGLQLLFYSVGIGQISSEVPQNLSASRPQDRQFILSSKKLLLSDSGFYLCASTTGAGSNQPQHFGDGTRLSIL.

The chain has TRBV3-1 (or the pseudogene TRBV3-2) and TRBJ1-1; possible D gene TRBD1, 5 bases. V gave up 4 bases and J gave up 4 bases, with 16 bases separating them. CDR1 and CDR2 (germline): LGHDT, YNNKEL (reference sequence). This CDR3 region has 15 residues. This chain's CDR3 is CASSPILGGGTEAFF. Here the CDR3 DNA reads TGTGCCAGCAGCCCTATCTTGGGGGGAGGCACTGAAGCTTTCTTT.

The chain carries TRBV5-6 and TRBJ2-7, with TRBD1 identical over 10 bases. Germline V lookup: CDR1 SGHDT, CDR2 YYEEEE. Germline trimming cut 5 bases from V and 5 bases from J; bases unmatched to any gene: 16. CDR3 length: 17 amino acids. Written as DNA, the CDR3 is TGTGCCAGCAGTCCCCAGGGTTGGGGGACAGGGGTGCACGAGCAGTACTTC. Translated: CASSPQGWGTGVHEQYF. The entire variable domain, with the rest obtained from reference TRBV5-6 and TRBJ2-7, is as follows: DAGVTQSPTHLIKTRGQQVTLRCSPKSGHDTVSWYQQALGQGPQFIFQYYEEEERQRGNFPDRFSGHQFPNYSSELNVNALLLGDSALYLCASSPQGWGTGVHEQYFGPGTRLTVT.

This clone has more than one count but fewer than ten. The chain combines TRBV12-3 or TRBV12-4 with TRBJ2-2; D is possibly TRBD2 (5 bases). Between the trimmed V and J ends, which lost 3 bases and 3 bases, there was a span of 5 bases. The CDR3 loop spans 13 amino acids. The CDR3 is CASSLRDTGELFF. The CDR3 DNA reads as TGTGCCAGCAGTTTGCGGGACACCGGGGAGCTGTTTTTT.

CDR3 sequence reads: CASSETGNGQPQHF. For the CDR3, the DNA is TGCGCCAGCAGCGAGACAGGGAACGGGCAGCCCCAGCATTTT. The chain uses TRBV5-1 and TRBJ1-5; TRBD1 aligns across 7 bases. CDR3 size: 14 residues. V lost 4 bases, J lost 7 bases, and 8 bases stayed unmatched. Germline-derived CDR1 and CDR2 are SGHRS and YFSETQ.

This clone was seen more than once but under ten times. The chain joins TRBV5-1 to TRBJ2-3; 7 bases align to TRBD1. This CDR3 is built from 15 residues. Germline V lookup: CDR1 SGHRS, CDR2 YFSETQ. The ends lost 3 bases at V and 0 bases at J; junction bases unmatched: 4. The CDR3 spells CASSSGTASTDTQYF. The CDR3 DNA reads as TGCGCCAGCAGCTCCGGGACAGCTAGCACAGATACGCAGTATTTT.

The chain recombines TRBV9 with TRBJ2-5; 10 bases match TRBD1. CDR1 is SGDLS, CDR2 YYNGEE, per germline. Losses at the gene ends were 3 bases for V and 5 bases for J; bases not matched to a gene: 1. The CDR3 loop spans 13 amino acids. Here the CDR3 reads CASSGTGGETQYF. The CDR3 DNA follows: TGTGCCAGCAGCGGGACAGGGGGGGAGACCCAGTACTTC.

This sequence joins TRBV5-4 and TRBJ2-5; 9 bases line up with TRBD1. Looked up from germline, CDR1 is SGHNT and CDR2 is YYREEE (reference sequence). V shed 0 bases, J shed 5 bases, and the junction held 11 bases outside the gene matches. The CDR3 has 17 amino acids. The CDR3 spells CASSLGAGQGYRETQYF. The CDR3 nucleotides read TGTGCCAGCAGCTTGGGGGCGGGACAGGGATATCGGGAGACCCAGTACTTC.

The rearrangement joins TRBV29-1 to TRBJ1-2; TRBD1 agrees at 11 bases. CDR1 and CDR2 from the germline V gene are SQVTM and ANQGSEA. J gave up 4 bases and V 4 bases, and 11 bases lay outside the gene matches. This CDR3 comprises 16 residues. The CDR3 DNA is TGCAGCGTTGTTCTCTCCGGGACAGGGGGAGCCTATGGCTACACCTTC. As protein: CSVVLSGTGGAYGYTF.

This clone has just one count. The V and J genes are TRBV5-1 and TRBJ2-3; 10 positions match TRBD2. This CDR3 has 16 amino acids. In germline, CDR1 is SGHRS, CDR2 YFSETQ. V lost 4 bases, J lost 5 bases, and 10 bases stayed unmatched. CDR3 protein: CASSPSGGAIGDTQYF. In DNA, the CDR3 is TGCGCCAGCAGCCCGAGCGGGGGGGCGATAGGAGATACGCAGTATTTT.

The gene calls are TRBV2 and TRBJ1-1; perhaps TRBD1 as D (5 bases). Germline V CDR1 and CDR2: SNHLY, FYNNEI. This CDR3 has 14 residues. Trimming took off 7 bases at V and 3 bases at J, with 15 bases between the two ends. CDR3 in DNA: TGTGCCAGCACCCTCAGGGTGGTTGACACTGAAGCTTTCTTT. It codes for CASTLRVVDTEAFF. Full variable domain (outside the CDR3, taken from reference TRBV2 and TRBJ1-1): EPEVTQTPSHQVTQMGQEVILRCVPISNHLYFYWYRQILGQKVEFLVSFYNNEISEKSEIFDDQFSVERPDGSNFTLKIRSTKLEDSAMYFCASTLRVVDTEAFFGQGTRLTVV.

The chain has TRBV6-6 and TRBJ1-1, with a weak D call TRBD1 (6 bases). Germline V gene data show CDR1 as MNHNY and CDR2 as SVGAGI (reference sequence). The ends were cut back, 3 bases at V and 0 bases at J, with 14 bases in the middle. This CDR3 spans 16 amino acids. The CDR3 DNA reads as TGTGCCAGCAGTTATGGCCAGGGGCACATGAACACTGAAGCTTTCTTT. Protein product: CASSYGQGHMNTEAFF.